Each of the 2 T cell receptor beta chains below was sequenced from the same sample in a study of blood T cell repertoires in COVID-19. Assay used: immunoSEQ multiplex PCR; TCRdb lists only in-frame clones, some missing. The table records a few hundred thousand clones, approximately 89% of them present only once. Sequenced sample: PBMCs or T cells enriched from blood (not recorded which). The receptors shown here come from a woman in her forties who had recovered from COVID-19.

This sequence joins TRBV28 and TRBJ1-6; maybe TRBD1 (6 bases). The V end lost 8 bases, the J end lost 7 bases, and 9 bases lay between the germline ends. The germline V gene has CDR1 MDHEN and CDR2 SYDVKM. This CDR3 has 12 amino acids. CDR3 in DNA: TGTGCCAGCGGTAGGGGGAATTCACCCCTCCACTTT. It encodes CASGRGNSPLHF.

The chain employs TRBV28 and TRBJ1-5; TRBD1 is a possible D gene (5 bases). Per the germline V gene, CDR1 is MDHEN and CDR2 is SYDVKM. V was shortened by 2 bases and J by 4 bases, with 9 bases between the two germline ends. CDR3 length: 14 amino acids. CDR3 in DNA: TGTGCCAGCAGTTTAGTCAGGGATAATCAGCCCCAGCATTTT. It translates to CASSLVRDNQPQHF.